The 5 T cell receptor beta chains below come from one sample, sequenced in a study of shared clonotypes between healthy human individuals. TCRdb's table, derived via immunoSEQ multiplex PCR, lists solely in-frame clones and lacks some. Here the sample spans 2.3 million or so clones, approximately 95% being singletons. The material sequenced was naive CD4+ T cells from PBMCs. Sample subset: CD45RA+ positively selected. These TCRs come from a man aged 18 to 30 in good health. Some clones in this sample may be carry-over from other donors' samples.

The rearrangement links TRBV11-3 to TRBJ2-3; maybe TRBD2 (5 bases). The CDR3 is 14 residues long. Trimming pared 5 bases from V and 1 base from J, leaving 10 bases between. The germline CDR1 and CDR2 sequences are SGHNT and YENEEA. CDR3 bases: TGTGCCAGCAGCCCAACTAGAGGCACAGATACGCAGTATTTT. Translated, it gives CASSPTRGTDTQYF. Full variable domain (rest looked up from reference TRBV11-3 and TRBJ2-3): EAGVVQSPRYKIIEKKQPVAFWCNPISGHNTLYWYLQNLGQGPELLIRYENEEAVDDSQLPKDRFSAERLKGVDSTLKIQPAELGDSAVYLCASSPTRGTDTQYFGPGTRLTVL.

The chain links TRBV18 to TRBJ2-5; D gene uncertain. CDR3 size: 14 residues. The germline V and J ends were trimmed by 0 bases and 2 bases, with 7 bases remaining between them. Germline V lookup: CDR1 KGHSH, CDR2 LQKENI. This CDR3 is CASSPPINQETQYF. CDR3 sequence (DNA): TGTGCCAGCTCACCACCGATAAATCAAGAGACCCAGTACTTC.

The V gene is TRBV5-8, the J gene TRBJ1-2; the D gene is possibly TRBD1 (5 bases). CDR3 size: 15 residues. Trimming removed 4 bases from V and 1 base from J, with 14 bases in between. CDR1 and CDR2 from the germline V gene are SGHTS and YDEGEE. The CDR3 sequence is CASSRVGGLNYGYTF. The DNA for the CDR3 is TGTGCCAGCAGCCGAGTGGGGGGTCTTAACTATGGCTACACCTTC. Full variable domain (missing parts from reference TRBV5-8 and TRBJ1-2): EAGVTQSPTHLIKTRGQQATLRCSPISGHTSVYWYQQALGLGLQFLLWYDEGEERNRGNFPPRFSGRQFPNYSSELNVNALELEDSALYLCASSRVGGLNYGYTFGSGTRLTVV.

The chain links TRBV5-1 to TRBJ1-5; TRBD1 matches at 12 bases. The CDR3 is 15 residues long. From germline, CDR1 is SGHRS and CDR2 YFSETQ. J gave up 6 bases and V 4 bases, and 5 bases lay outside the gene matches. The CDR3 bases are TGCGCCAGCAGCCCGGGACAGGGGGCTTTTCAGCCCCAGCATTTT. Amino acids: CASSPGQGAFQPQHF.

The genes are TRBV5-1 and TRBJ2-2; D gene uncertain. Germline CDR1 reads SGHRS; CDR2 reads YFSETQ. There are 14 residues in the CDR3. V lost 0 bases and J 3 bases, leaving 6 bases between the germline ends. The CDR3, as DNA: TGCGCCAGCAGCTTGGAGGGTCACACCGGGGAGCTGTTTTTT. Translation: CASSLEGHTGELFF.